This T cell receptor (beta chain) was sequenced during a study of blood T cell repertoires in COVID-19. Study in general: The United States, Italy and Spain provided the acute and convalescent COVID-19 samples.

Only in-frame clones appear in the TCRdb table, and some are missing; sequencing was by immunoSEQ multiplex PCR. The sample includes roughly 73,000 clones, about 84% of them seen just once. This clone appeared once. V lost 6 bases and J lost 3; bases outside the gene matches: 6. Germline V gene sequence: CDR1 SGHRS, CDR2 YFSETQ. CDR3 length: 13 residues. V gene TRBV5-1 combines with J gene TRBJ2-7; 7 bases agree with TRBD1. The receptor's source is a human donor in a cohort sampled during active COVID-19. The material sequenced was peripheral blood. This chain's CDR3 is CASTTGAGYEQYF. For the CDR3, the DNA is TGCGCCAGCACCACAGGGGCGGGCTACGAGCAGTACTTC. The full variable domain, its missing parts supplied by reference TRBV5-1 and TRBJ2-7, is KAGVTQTPRYLIKTRGQQVTLSCSPISGHRSVSWYQQTPGQGLQFLFEYFSETQRNKGNFPGRFSGRQFSNSRSEMNVSTLELGDSALYLCASTTGAGYEQYFGPGTRLTVT.